These 32 T cell receptor beta chains originate from one sample sequenced in a study of blood T cell repertoires in COVID-19. Generated by immunoSEQ multiplex PCR, the TCRdb table keeps only in-frame clones and is missing some. Of around 120,000 clones in the sample, 69% were seen once. Sample: peripheral blood. The receptors originated from a woman in her 70s with acute or convalescent COVID-19.

The chain carries TRBV20-1 and TRBJ1-5; D is unresolved. Per germline, CDR1 DFQATT and CDR2 SNEGSKA (reference sequence). The CDR3 is made up of 14 amino acids. The ends were cut back, 3 bases at V and 3 bases at J, with 12 bases in the middle. The CDR3 DNA sequence: TGCAGTGCTAGTTTTTCAGGTTACAATCAGCCCCAGCATTTT. Its protein product is CSASFSGYNQPQHF.

The V call is TRBV2, the J call TRBJ1-2; possibly TRBD1 for D (6 bases). This CDR3 is 12 amino acids long. Deletions cut 7 bases from V and 6 bases from J, with 12 bases between. The germline CDR1 and CDR2 sequences are SNHLY and FYNNEI. CDR3 DNA sequence: TGTGCCAGCACCGTCAACAGGGATGGCTACACCTTC. The encoded protein is CASTVNRDGYTF.

The V and J genes are TRBV20-1 and TRBJ1-2; D is uncertain. Germline V CDR1 and CDR2: DFQATT, SNEGSKA (reference sequence). V lost 5 bases and J 8 bases, leaving 12 bases between the germline ends. This CDR3 is built from 11 residues. The CDR3 DNA sequence: TGCAGTGCTTATCTACGAAGCGGCTACACCTTC. It yields the protein CSAYLRSGYTF.

Here the CDR3 reads CASSISSLAGWYNEQFF. CDR3 DNA sequence: TGTGCCAGCAGCATATCATCGCTAGCGGGGTGGTACAATGAGCAGTTCTTC. This chain joins TRBV11-2 and TRBJ2-1, with TRBD2 identical over 9 bases. The CDR3 runs 17 residues. The V gene end was trimmed by 5 bases and the J gene end by 4 bases; junction bases not matched to a gene: 12. Germline V gene lookup returns CDR1 SGHAT and CDR2 FQNNGV.

This clone has a single count. This sequence joins TRBV2 and TRBJ2-1; 7 bases line up with TRBD2. CDR1 is SNHLY and CDR2 is FYNNEI in the germline V gene. V lost 3 bases and J lost 0; bases outside the gene matches: 5. This CDR3 region has 16 residues. The CDR3: CASSEWGGSSYNEQFF. In DNA, the CDR3 is TGTGCCAGCAGTGAGTGGGGGGGGAGCTCCTACAATGAGCAGTTCTTC.

The CDR3 DNA reads as TGTGCCACCAGCACCTCTTGGAGAACTAAAGCAGATACGCAGTATTTT. Translation: CATSTSWRTKADTQYF. The V gene is TRBV15, the J gene TRBJ2-3, with D uncertain. The CDR3 extends over 16 amino acids. Germline CDR1 LNHNV, CDR2 YYDKDF (reference sequence). V shed 4 bases and J shed 4 bases, with 18 bases lying between them.

The V and J genes are TRBV30 and TRBJ2-5; 8 bases are a match to TRBD1. Germline trimming cut 3 bases from V and 1 base from J; bases unmatched to any gene: 19. CDR3 length equals 19 residues. Germline CDR1 and CDR2: GTSNPN and SVGIG (reference sequence). For the CDR3, the DNA is TGTGCCTGGAGCGGTCGACAGGGGCTCGTCGATCCCCGCCAAGAGACCCAGTACTTC. It translates to CAWSGRQGLVDPRQETQYF.

V is TRBV12-3 or TRBV12-4 and J is TRBJ1-2; unclear D gene. The V end lost 7 bases, the J end lost 5 bases, and 11 bases lay between the germline ends. The CDR3 is 12 amino acids. The CDR3 sequence is CASTGSAYGYTF. The DNA for the CDR3 is TGTGCCAGCACCGGCAGCGCATATGGCTACACCTTC.

V is TRBV19 and J is TRBJ2-1; the match to TRBD2 covers 9 bases. The germline V gene has CDR1 LNHDA and CDR2 SQIVND (reference sequence). This CDR3 is 14 amino acids long. The ends lost 4 bases at V and 10 bases at J; junction bases unmatched: 8. The CDR3 sequence: CASSTTGTSREQFF. CDR3 sequence (DNA): TGTGCCAGTAGTACGACCGGGACTAGCAGGGAGCAGTTCTTC.

The chain links TRBV11-2 to TRBJ1-2; no firm D call. This CDR3 region has 14 residues. Between the trimmed V and J ends, which lost 6 bases and 7 bases, there was a span of 18 bases. The germline V gene has CDR1 SGHAT and CDR2 FQNNGV. CDR3 coding DNA: TGTGCCAGCAGTCCGGGCCTTGGAGGTTTTGGCTACACCTTC. Its translation is CASSPGLGGFGYTF.

This chain joins TRBV7-9 and TRBJ1-2; D is unresolved. The V gene's germline CDR1 is SEHNR and CDR2 FQNEAQ (reference sequence). V shed 7 bases and J shed 4 bases, with 13 bases lying between them. CDR3 length equals 13 residues. Written as DNA, the CDR3 is TGTGCCAGCAACCCACTCGATTCCTATGGCTACACCTTC. It is translated as CASNPLDSYGYTF.

The chain joins TRBV6-5 to TRBJ1-2; D remains unclear. V lost 0 bases and J 6 bases, leaving 17 bases between the germline ends. Germline-derived CDR1 and CDR2 are MNHEY and SVGAGI. This CDR3 has 16 residues. CDR3 residues: CASSYSPGAPLDGYTF. The CDR3 nucleotides read TGTGCCAGCAGTTACTCACCGGGAGCCCCTTTGGATGGCTACACCTTC.

The chain joins TRBV10-3 to TRBJ2-3, with 10 bases aligning to TRBD2. This CDR3 comprises 12 residues. Trimming cost V 10 bases and J 5 bases; bases outside gene matches: 3. The germline CDR1 and CDR2 sequences are ENHRY and SYGVKD. CDR3 sequence reads: CASKRGGDTQYF. In nucleotides, the CDR3 is TGTGCCAGCAAGCGGGGGGGAGATACGCAGTATTTT.

The chain joins TRBV6-5 to TRBJ2-3; 13 bases line up with TRBD2. Germline CDR1 reads MNHEY; CDR2 reads SVGAGI. With V trimmed by 6 bases and J by 6 bases, 3 bases remained unmatched. This CDR3 spans 14 amino acids. CDR3 nucleotide sequence: TGTGCCAGCAGCCGGACTAGCGGGAGTGATACGCAGTATTTT. The encoded protein is CASSRTSGSDTQYF.

The gene calls are TRBV5-1 and TRBJ2-2; D gene uncertain. The CDR3 spans 15 residues. V was cut by 1 base and J by 1 base, with 8 bases left in between. Germline CDR1 is SGHRS and CDR2 is YFSETQ. CDR3 sequence (DNA): TGCGCCAGCAGCTTGCGCACGGTGAACACCGGGGAGCTGTTTTTT. It encodes CASSLRTVNTGELFF. Supplemented by reference TRBV5-1 and TRBJ2-2, the full variable domain reads KAGVTQTPRYLIKTRGQQVTLSCSPISGHRSVSWYQQTPGQGLQFLFEYFSETQRNKGNFPGRFSGRQFSNSRSEMNVSTLELGDSALYLCASSLRTVNTGELFFGEGSRLTVL.

The rearrangement uses TRBV12-3 or TRBV12-4 and TRBJ2-7, with 7 bases matching TRBD2. This CDR3 is built from 13 residues. V trimming: 4 bases; J trimming: 6 bases; junction bases outside the gene matches: 6. CDR3 loop: CASSSAGVSEQYF. DNA of the CDR3: TGTGCCAGCAGTTCGGCGGGAGTATCCGAGCAGTACTTC.

The genes are TRBV2 and TRBJ2-3, with a tentative D call TRBD2 (6 bases). The CDR3 is 14 amino acids. Germline CDR1 and CDR2: SNHLY and FYNNEI. V was pared by 6 bases and J by 2 bases, with 12 bases between. This chain's CDR3 is CASSPGLNTDTQYF. In DNA form, the CDR3 reads TGTGCCAGCAGCCCGGGACTTAACACAGATACGCAGTATTTT. Based on the CDR3 plus reference TRBV2 and TRBJ2-3, the full variable domain is EPEVTQTPSHQVTQMGQEVILRCVPISNHLYFYWYRQILGQKVEFLVSFYNNEISEKSEIFDDQFSVERPDGSNFTLKIRSTKLEDSAMYFCASSPGLNTDTQYFGPGTRLTVL.

The chain has TRBV5-1 and TRBJ1-1; possibly TRBD1 for D (5 bases). The CDR3 covers 17 residues. The germline V and J ends were trimmed by 2 bases and 0 bases, with 17 bases remaining between them. Germline-derived CDR1 and CDR2 are SGHRS and YFSETQ. CDR3 amino acids: CASSFNLRTRMNTEAFF. CDR3 bases: TGCGCCAGCAGCTTCAACCTCCGGACACGCATGAACACTGAAGCTTTCTTT.

The V and J genes are TRBV5-1 and TRBJ2-5; TRBD2 matches 8 bases. The J segment lost 2 bases and the V segment lost 1 base, leaving 16 bases of the junction unmatched. In germline, CDR1 is SGHRS, CDR2 YFSETQ. The CDR3 extends over 19 amino acids. The CDR3 DNA follows: TGCGCCAGCAGCTTGCAGTCGGGCGGGGGGCGTAACGTTCAAGAGACCCAGTACTTC. It encodes CASSLQSGGGRNVQETQYF.

The gene calls are TRBV18 and TRBJ2-3; tentatively, D is TRBD2 (5 bases). The CDR3 runs to 15 residues. The germline gives CDR1 KGHSH, CDR2 LQKENI. Between the trimmed V and J ends, which lost 3 bases and 0 bases, there was a span of 10 bases. This chain's CDR3 is CASSPLGSSTDTQYF. In nucleotides, the CDR3 is TGTGCCAGCTCACCTCTAGGGAGCAGCACAGATACGCAGTATTTT.

Ten or more counts support this clone. Other DNA sequences within the sample encode an identical CDR3. V usage is TRBV27 and J usage is TRBJ1-6; 7 bases are a match to TRBD1. Germline V lookup: CDR1 MNHEY, CDR2 SMNVEV (reference sequence). The CDR3 contains 15 residues. Trimming removed 4 bases from V and 9 bases from J; junction bases left unmatched: 9. The DNA of the CDR3 is TGTGCCAGCAGTTACTCGACAGGGTCTACTTCACCCCTCCACTTT. Translation: CASSYSTGSTSPLHF.

The gene calls are TRBV6-2 or TRBV6-3 and TRBJ2-3, with D maybe TRBD2 (7 bases). Trimming removed 1 base from V and 3 bases from J, with 11 bases in between. The CDR3 is 15 residues long. The germline CDR1 and CDR2 sequences are MNHEY and SVGEGT. DNA of the CDR3: TGTGCCAGCAGTTACTTTCGGGGGGCTACAGATACGCAGTATTTT. Protein: CASSYFRGATDTQYF.

The chain combines TRBV5-1 with TRBJ2-1, with 8 bases lining up with TRBD2. Unmatched junction bases numbered 14, after V lost 2 bases and J lost 10 bases. The CDR3 has 16 amino acids. Germline V lookup: CDR1 SGHRS, CDR2 YFSETQ. This chain's CDR3 is CASSLVLAENRREQFF. The DNA for the CDR3 is TGCGCCAGCAGCTTAGTACTAGCGGAAAACAGGAGGGAGCAGTTCTTC.

The chain uses TRBV7-2 and TRBJ1-1, with a weak D call TRBD1 (5 bases). Trimming took off 3 bases at V and 3 bases at J, with 17 bases between the two ends. Germline-derived CDR1 and CDR2 are SGHTA and FQGNSA. The CDR3 has 16 residues. The CDR3 DNA is TGTGCCAGCAGCTTTGACAGCATCGTTGGGGACACTGAAGCTTTCTTT. This encodes CASSFDSIVGDTEAFF.

The rearrangement joins TRBV11-2 to TRBJ2-1; weak D call: TRBD1 (6 bases). V was pared by 2 bases and J by 1 base, with 12 bases between. The germline gives CDR1 SGHAT, CDR2 FQNNGV. The CDR3 has 16 residues. The CDR3 sequence: CASSLSGGGSYNEQFF. The CDR3 nucleotides are TGTGCCAGCAGCTTAAGTGGGGGCGGGTCCTACAATGAGCAGTTCTTC. Combining the CDR3 with reference TRBV11-2 and TRBJ2-1 gives the whole variable domain EAGVAQSPRYKIIEKRQSVAFWCNPISGHATLYWYQQILGQGPKLLIQFQNNGVVDDSQLPKDRFSAERLKGVDSTLKIQPAKLEDSAVYLCASSLSGGGSYNEQFFGPGTRLTVL.

This clone was picked up a small number of times. The chain is built from TRBV9 and TRBJ2-2, with TRBD2 as a possible D gene (5 bases). This CDR3 has 13 residues. Per germline, CDR1 SGDLS and CDR2 YYNGEE. Trimming left V 3 bases short and J 8 bases short, with 11 bases between. CDR3 protein: CASSGGQGGELFF. The DNA of the CDR3 is TGTGCCAGCAGCGGCGGGCAAGGAGGGGAGCTGTTTTTT.

CDR3 in DNA: TGTGCCAGCAGTCAGGGGCCGGGAAGCAATGAGCAGTTCTTC. It specifies CASSQGPGSNEQFF. The chain links TRBV6-5 to TRBJ2-1; possibly TRBD1 for D (6 bases). V lost 5 bases, J lost 6 bases, and 14 bases lay in between. Germline V gene data show CDR1 as MNHEY and CDR2 as SVGAGI. The CDR3 has 14 amino acids.

This clone was observed a few times. As DNA, the CDR3 is TGTGCTAGTGGTGAGGGCAGGGGGGCTGGCTACACCTTC. This sequence encodes CASGEGRGAGYTF. This chain joins TRBV12-5 and TRBJ1-2; 7 bases are a match to TRBD1. J was trimmed by 7 bases and V by 5 bases; bases with no gene match: 7. CDR1 and CDR2 (germline): LGHNT, FRNRAP. The CDR3 covers 13 residues.

This sequence joins TRBV2 and TRBJ1-5; 9 bases are a match to TRBD1. The germline CDR1 and CDR2 sequences are SNHLY and FYNNEI. The CDR3 covers 15 residues. Trimming cost V 5 bases and J 7 bases; bases outside gene matches: 9. The CDR3 sequence: CASSWDREKGQPQHF. The CDR3 DNA is TGTGCCAGCAGTTGGGACAGGGAGAAAGGGCAGCCCCAGCATTTT.

Only one count was recorded for this clone. This chain links TRBV25-1 with TRBJ1-5; TRBD1 matches at 11 bases. CDR1 and CDR2 (germline): MGHDK, SYGVNS. The CDR3 loop spans 16 amino acids. The V segment lost 6 bases and the J segment 4 bases; nucleotides outside the gene matches: 8. The CDR3 loop reads CASSIPGQGGNQPQHF. CDR3 in DNA: TGTGCCAGCAGCATCCCGGGACAGGGGGGAAATCAGCCCCAGCATTTT.

This clone was seen ten or more times. The V gene is TRBV9, the J gene TRBJ1-6, with 7 bases that match TRBD1. Trimming took 0 bases from V and 8 from J; bases not matched to a gene: 8. Per germline, CDR1 SGDLS and CDR2 YYNGEE. This CDR3 contains 16 residues. CDR3 protein: CASSVGTGETYSPLHF. The CDR3 nucleotides are TGTGCCAGCAGCGTAGGGACAGGAGAAACTTATTCACCCCTCCACTTT.

The V call is TRBV5-1, the J call TRBJ2-3, with 9 positions matching TRBD1. The junction had 18 bases not matched to a gene; V was cut back by 6 bases and J by 4 bases. The CDR3 is 18 residues long. The V gene's germline CDR1 is SGHRS and CDR2 YFSETQ. The DNA of the CDR3 is TGCGCCAGCAACGGAGACTTGGGACAGGGTACACAGGCAGATACGCAGTATTTT. Protein product: CASNGDLGQGTQADTQYF.